This is a list of T cell receptor beta chains from one sample in a study of cytomegalovirus exposure and HLA in healthy donors. Generated by immunoSEQ multiplex PCR, the TCRdb table keeps only in-frame clones and is missing some. Here the sample spans about 120,000 clones, 85% to 90% being singletons. The sample was PBMCs. The receptor source for this set is a woman aged 30 to 39 in good health and CMV-seropositive. CDR3s include the opening cysteine and the closing phenylalanine or tryptophan. A D gene is named only where the DNA matches it firmly. The size entry is marked missing in some rows and otherwise reads once, few, many or a size class.

V	J	D	size	CDR3
TRBV2	TRBJ2-1	TRBD1	once	CASKTGSRVNEQFF
TRBV2	TRBJ2-1	NA	NA	CASSKDSLFSYNEQFF
TRBV6-5	TRBJ2-4	NA	once	CASSYSETVSIQYF
TRBV7-2	TRBJ2-1	NA	few	CASSSYSEQFF
TRBV18	TRBJ2-1	TRBD2	NA	CASSPPRGPGTSGNNEQFF
TRBV9	TRBJ1-4	NA	NA	CASNEQGWGEKLFF
TRBV7-2	TRBJ1-5	NA	NA	CASSRLMSGLGNQPQHF
TRBV7-6	TRBJ2-7	NA	NA	CASSLLLDSPYEQYF
TRBV27	TRBJ1-3	NA	NA	CASSSSVGNTIYF
TRBV28	TRBJ1-3	NA	NA	CASTKANSGNTIYF
TRBV9	TRBJ1-4	NA	NA	CASSSTATNEKLFF
TRBV6-1	TRBJ2-7	TRBD1	NA	CASAPGTGRTYEQYF
TRBV4-2	TRBJ2-7	TRBD1	once	CASSQAADRGLSYEQYF
TRBV15	TRBJ2-7	TRBD2	NA	CATSRETSGRFRYEQYF
TRBV5-1	TRBJ2-2	NA	NA	CASSLELTGELFF
TRBV28	TRBJ1-5	NA	NA	CASSLGRRGPQHF
TRBV4-3	TRBJ2-7	TRBD1	NA	CASSPRTGRDEQYF
TRBV4-2	TRBJ1-2	TRBD1	once	CASSQVGDRENRGYTF
TRBV29-1	TRBJ2-5	TRBD1	NA	CSVRTGVETQYF
TRBV7-2	TRBJ2-1	TRBD1	NA	CASSFRDSSYNEQFF
TRBV5-1	TRBJ2-7	NA	NA	CASSLSSSSYEQYF
TRBV27	TRBJ2-1	TRBD2	NA	CASSPGLADYNEQFF
TRBV30	TRBJ2-1	TRBD2	NA	CAWRPRTSGKRNEQFF
TRBV11-2	TRBJ2-2	NA	NA	CASSLVLASSGELFF
TRBV15	TRBJ1-4	TRBD1	NA	CATSRVGQGHEKLFF
TRBV6-5	TRBJ1-5	TRBD1	NA	CASSRTGGSQPQHF
TRBV5-4	TRBJ1-1	NA	NA	CASHSQGYTEAFF
TRBV6-5	TRBJ2-7	NA	NA	CASSRSHISSYEQYF
TRBV2	TRBJ2-3	NA	NA	CATKADTGTDTQYF
TRBV7-3	TRBJ2-1	NA	NA	CASSSQGNEQFF
TRBV28	TRBJ1-5	TRBD1	once	CASRTGGNQPQHF
TRBV7-8	TRBJ1-4	NA	NA	CASSQRAGSNEKLFF
TRBV13	TRBJ1-2	NA	NA	CASSFNQGFYTF
TRBV28	TRBJ2-2	NA	NA	CASSPRGLTGELFF
TRBV6-5	TRBJ1-1	TRBD1	once	CASSSTGGTEAFF
TRBV7-9	TRBJ2-1	NA	once	CASSSLGKGSTGEQFF
TRBV5-4	TRBJ2-1	TRBD2	few	CASSFLGRTSNEQFF
TRBV2	TRBJ2-7	NA	NA	CASSVQIGGEQYF
TRBV5-6	TRBJ1-1	NA	NA	CASTPRRHRARGGTEAFF
TRBV15	TRBJ2-5	TRBD2	NA	CATSREASGGETQYF
TRBV10-3	TRBJ2-5	TRBD2	NA	CAIGTGTTQETQYF